This T cell receptor beta chain was identified during a study of blood T cell repertoires in COVID-19 (dated by TCRdb to about 2020). At the level of the whole study: The collaborator samples originated in the United States, Italy and Spain and spanned the acute and convalescent phases of COVID-19. The material from the prospective study consisted of cDNA or gDNA derived from T cells, B-cell-depleted T cells, or PBMCs. Deeply sampled blood TCRbeta repertoires from subjects exposed to, actively infected with, or recovered from COVID-19 were included in the dataset. The repertoires were released in a freely available public database meant as a resource for research on the immune response to SARS-CoV-2. Samples were obtained from the ongoing ImmuneRACE study (first 160 participants) and from 950 to 1,500 subjects provided by 6 global collaborators. A de-identified subject ID, COVID-19 status, age in years and sex were almost always included in the sample metadata. Where available, HLA class I and class II types were taken from metadata supplied by the sample provider and were not determined by assay-based typing. General study outcomes and caveats: How much clinical and demographic metadata was included differed by source and by participant, and the metadata was provided uncurated.

Participants in the prospective study were aged roughly 18 to 100 years, lived in about two dozen United States geographic areas, and enrolled through a virtual design. Cohort assignment in the prospective study relied on participant-reported clinical history from a screening survey and a study questionnaire. For ImmuneRACE Cohort 3, a participant was defined as recovered based on two consecutive negative NP/OP PCR tests, clearance by a healthcare professional, or resolution of symptoms. In the prospective study, whole blood, serum and a nasopharyngeal or oropharyngeal swab were collected from each participant by mobile phlebotomists. Participants in the prospective study had the option to provide additional blood draws and questionnaires over an approximately 2-month period. Prospective study blood samples were shipped either frozen or at room temperature before DNA extraction. The immunoSEQ Assay, a bias-controlled multiplex PCR, was used to amplify TCRbeta CDR3 regions from genomic DNA. Concerning the study's data processing: Within the assay, amplification of reference gene primers was used to estimate how many nucleated cells each sample contained. To quantify the absolute abundance of each unique TCRbeta CDR3 rearrangement, sequence reads were collapsed and filtered. Productive Simpson clonality was computed per sample as the square root of Simpson's diversity index over productive rearrangements. Not all clones reach the TCRdb copy of this immuneACCESS table, which keeps in-frame sequences only. Checked studies attribute under half of the gap to unresolved V genes and leave the rest unexplained. The DNA was the basis for D and trimming; V, J and clone size are from that table. Recorded for this sample are hundreds of thousands of clones; approximately 90% of them occurred a single time. The top ten constitute 1.1% of the sample.

Its CDR3 holds 14 amino acids, cysteine through phenylalanine. Only the CDR3 region is kept as DNA, spanning 42 bases read in frame from base 1. V sheds 7 bases and J sheds 0 bases, leaving 13 bases between their ends. CDR1 and CDR2 are drawn from the germline V gene: SGHAT, FQNNGV. A remark on this clone: This receptor's antigen is unknown. No quality values exist for individual bases; no much larger clone is one base distant.

The sequence derives from a man between 25 and 39 years old who had recovered from COVID-19. Sequencing was carried out using PBMCs or T cells enriched from blood (not recorded which). The sequence links TRBV11-2 to TRBJ2-7; the D gene is perhaps TRBD1, on 6 matching bases. The sequenced DNA: TGTGCCAGCAAAAGGGGACACAGCTCCTACGAGCAGTACTTC. This sequence encodes CASKRGHSSYEQYF.